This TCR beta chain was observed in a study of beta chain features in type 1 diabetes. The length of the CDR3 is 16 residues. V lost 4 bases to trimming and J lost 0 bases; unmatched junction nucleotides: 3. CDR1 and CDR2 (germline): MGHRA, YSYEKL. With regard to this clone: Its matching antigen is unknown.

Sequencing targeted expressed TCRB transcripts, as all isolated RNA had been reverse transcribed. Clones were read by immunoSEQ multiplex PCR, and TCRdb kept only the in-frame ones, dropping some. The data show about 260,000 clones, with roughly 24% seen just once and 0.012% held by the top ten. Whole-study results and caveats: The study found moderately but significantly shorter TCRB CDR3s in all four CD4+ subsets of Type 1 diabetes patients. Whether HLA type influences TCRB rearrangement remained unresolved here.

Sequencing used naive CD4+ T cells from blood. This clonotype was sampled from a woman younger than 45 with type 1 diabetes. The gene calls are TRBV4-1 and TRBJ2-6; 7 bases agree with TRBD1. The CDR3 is CASSPPGGSGANVLTF. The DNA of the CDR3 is TGCGCCAGCAGCCCCCCAGGGGGCTCTGGGGCCAACGTCCTGACTTTC.